Listed below are T cell receptor beta chains from one sample, sequenced in a study of cytomegalovirus exposure and HLA in healthy donors. Clones were sequenced by immunoSEQ multiplex PCR, and TCRdb holds only the in-frame ones, with some missing. The table records roughly 120,000 clones, roughly four fifths of them present only once. The specimen sequenced was PBMCs. These receptors all stem from a male donor in good health and CMV-seropositive. Each CDR3 is given with its conserved first and last residue. D genes are given only for firm matches. Size is omitted from some rows. Given values are once, few, many or a class for expanded clones.

CASSRWTEQETQYF,TGCGCCAGCAGCCGCTGGACAGAGCAAGAGACCCAGTACTTC,-,-,TRBJ2-5,TRBV4-3
CAWSVTADTQYF,TGTGCCTGGAGTGTAACTGCAGATACGCAGTATTTT,-,-,TRBJ2-3,TRBV30
CASSPPGVHEQFF,TGTGCCAGCAGCCCCCCGGGGGTCCATGAGCAGTTCTTC,-,-,TRBJ2-1,TRBV5-4
CASSWRDTQYF,TGTGCCAGCAGTTGGCGGGATACGCAGTATTTT,once,-,TRBJ2-3,TRBV27
CASSESDYHTDTQYF,TGTGCCAGCAGTGAAAGCGACTATCACACAGATACGCAGTATTTT,once,-,TRBJ2-3,TRBV6-1
CASSQETGRGRTGELFF,TGCGCCAGCAGCCAAGAAACGGGCAGGGGGCGGACCGGGGAGCTGTTTTTT,-,TRBD1,TRBJ2-2,TRBV4-3
CASSWNLLAASYEQYF,TGCGCCAGCAGCTGGAACCTTCTAGCGGCCTCCTACGAGCAGTACTTC,-,TRBD2,TRBJ2-7,TRBV5-1
CASSDSAGGEGDTQYF,TGTGCCAGCAGTGACTCGGCGGGAGGGGAAGGAGATACGCAGTATTTT,-,TRBD2,TRBJ2-3,TRBV2
CASSPGTANQPQHF,TGTGCCAGCTCCCCCGGGACAGCCAATCAGCCCCAGCATTTT,-,TRBD1,TRBJ1-5,TRBV18
CAISAAAGEETQYF,TGTGCCATCAGTGCGGCGGCAGGGGAAGAGACCCAGTACTTC,-,-,TRBJ2-5,TRBV10-3
CASSQVLGGETQYF,TGCGCCAGCAGCCAAGTACTAGGGGGAGAGACCCAGTACTTC,-,-,TRBJ2-5,TRBV4-1
CAWSRQGVTEAFF,TGTGCCTGGAGTCGACAGGGGGTCACTGAAGCTTTCTTT,-,TRBD1,TRBJ1-1,TRBV30
CAISDPTVRAYGEQFF,TGTGCCATCAGTGACCCGACCGTGAGGGCGTACGGAGAGCAGTTCTTC,-,-,TRBJ2-1,TRBV10-3
CASSYLGQGAEKLFF,TGTGCCAGCAGTTACTTGGGACAGGGGGCTGAAAAACTGTTTTTT,-,TRBD1,TRBJ1-4,TRBV6-5
CASSYGQGNSPLHF,TGTGCCAGCAGCTACGGACAGGGCAACTCACCCCTCCACTTT,-,TRBD1,TRBJ1-6,TRBV5-5
CASSIDRGYEQYF,TGTGCCAGCAGTATCGACAGGGGCTACGAGCAGTACTTC,few,TRBD1,TRBJ2-7,TRBV6-5
CASSYTGWETEAFF,TGTGCCAGCAGTTACACAGGGTGGGAGACTGAAGCTTTCTTT,-,-,TRBJ1-1,TRBV27
CASSYTRGYEQYF,TGTGCCAGCAGCTACACCAGGGGCTACGAGCAGTACTTC,-,-,TRBJ2-7,TRBV5-5
CASSPTGGDGYTF,TGTGCCAGCTCACCGACAGGGGGTGATGGCTACACCTTC,-,TRBD1,TRBJ1-2,TRBV18
CASSLRPQGRRRETQYF,TGTGCCAGCAGCTTACGTCCCCAGGGGCGGCGGAGGGAGACCCAGTACTTC,-,-,TRBJ2-5,TRBV7-8
CASRFQGAQQYF,TGTGCCAGCAGATTCCAGGGGGCTCAGCAGTACTTC,-,TRBD1,TRBJ2-7,TRBV6-1
CSSSPRTDGASYEQYF,TGTTCCAGCAGCCCCAGGACGGATGGGGCGTCCTACGAGCAGTACTTC,-,-,TRBJ2-7,TRBV7-9
CASSLLLATNYEQYF,TGTGCCAGCAGTTTATTACTAGCGACTAACTACGAGCAGTACTTC,-,TRBD2,TRBJ2-7,TRBV28
CASSEARGHQPQHF,TGTGCCAGCAGTGAAGCGCGAGGTCACCAGCCCCAGCATTTT,-,-,TRBJ1-5,TRBV6-1
CASSFLQTAQAFF,TGTGCCAGCAGCTTCCTACAGACGGCCCAAGCTTTCTTT,few,-,TRBJ1-1,TRBV11-2
CASSLSGGRNEQFF,TGTGCCAGCAGCTTATCCGGAGGAAGGAATGAGCAGTTCTTC,-,-,TRBJ2-1,TRBV7-2
CASSVRQGTNSGANVLTF,TGTGCCAGCAGCGTAAGGCAGGGTACTAACTCTGGGGCCAACGTCCTGACTTTC,-,-,TRBJ2-6,TRBV9
CASSTTSDEQYF,TGTGCCAGCAGCACAACTAGCGACGAGCAGTACTTC,-,TRBD2,TRBJ2-7,TRBV11-2
CASSQGRGTEAFF,TGTGCCAGTAGTCAGGGAAGGGGCACTGAAGCTTTCTTT,few,-,TRBJ1-1,TRBV19
CASSKGGTEAFF,TGTGCCAGCAGCAAGGGGGGGACTGAAGCTTTCTTT,few,-,TRBJ1-1,TRBV5-4
CASSLDGVGDGETQYF,TGTGCCAGCAGCTTGGACGGGGTCGGGGATGGAGAGACCCAGTACTTC,-,-,TRBJ2-5,TRBV5-5
CASRRGQLVDTQYF,TGTGCCAGTAGGAGGGGACAGTTGGTTGATACGCAGTATTTT,-,TRBD1,TRBJ2-3,TRBV19
CASHSGYQETQYF,TGTGCCAGCCACAGTGGATACCAAGAGACCCAGTACTTC,few,-,TRBJ2-5,TRBV5-5
CASKKEGVHTGELFF,TGTGCCAGCAAGAAGGAGGGAGTTCACACCGGGGAGCTGTTTTTT,once,-,TRBJ2-2,TRBV27
CASSPGLSSWGDTQYF,TGTGCCAGCTCCCCGGGACTCTCCTCATGGGGAGATACGCAGTATTTT,-,-,TRBJ2-3,TRBV18
CASSIRQSLAKNIQYF,TGTGCCAGCAGCATACGACAGTCTCTAGCCAAAAACATTCAGTACTTC,few,-,TRBJ2-4,TRBV9
CASSYRQGYSPLHF,TGTGCCAGCAGTTACCGCCAGGGCTATTCACCCCTCCACTTT,-,-,TRBJ1-6,TRBV6-5
CASSLATGSDEQYF,TGTGCCAGCAGCTTAGCGACGGGGAGCGACGAGCAGTACTTC,-,-,TRBJ2-7,TRBV7-9
CATTPRGQGNEQFF,TGTGCCACCACACCCCGGGGACAGGGTAATGAGCAGTTCTTC,-,TRBD1,TRBJ2-1,TRBV28
CASSLRSGFNSPLHF,TGTGCCAGCAGTTTAAGGTCAGGGTTTAATTCACCCCTCCACTTT,-,-,TRBJ1-6,TRBV28